The 24 T cell receptor beta chains reported below all come from one sample, sequenced in a study of blood T cell repertoires in COVID-19. Only in-frame clones appear in the TCRdb table, and some are missing; sequencing was by immunoSEQ multiplex PCR. The sample has around 80,000 clones; 80% are singletons. The sequencing input was peripheral blood. Source of these receptors: a middle-aged man with COVID-19, enrolled during active disease.

The V call is TRBV2, the J call TRBJ2-3, with 12 bases lining up with TRBD1. J was trimmed by 7 bases and V by 6 bases; bases with no gene match: 5. The CDR3 is 14 amino acids. The V gene's germline CDR1 is SNHLY and CDR2 FYNNEI. The CDR3 nucleotides are TGTGCCAGCAGGGGGACAGGGGGCGCACATACGCAGTATTTT. It is translated as CASRGTGGAHTQYF.

The V gene is TRBV7-2, the J gene TRBJ1-2, with 7 positions matching TRBD1. After removal of 3 bases from V and 5 bases from J, the junction contained 18 bases not matched to a gene. Germline CDR1 is SGHTA and CDR2 is FQGNSA. This CDR3 contains 18 residues. CDR3 amino acids: CASSLDPGAPPRGYGYTF. CDR3 coding DNA: TGTGCCAGCAGCTTGGACCCCGGGGCGCCCCCCAGGGGGTATGGCTACACCTTC.

This clone showed up just once. The chain couples TRBV7-2 to TRBJ1-1; D not resolved. Per the germline V gene, CDR1 is SGHTA and CDR2 is FQGNSA. The CDR3 is made up of 13 amino acids. Trimming took 4 bases from V and 5 from J, leaving 11 bases between them. Here the CDR3 DNA reads TGTGCCAGCAGCTCATTCCCAGGAACTGAAGCTTTCTTT. This sequence encodes CASSSFPGTEAFF.

The chain couples TRBV6-2 or TRBV6-3 to TRBJ1-6; D possibly corresponds to TRBD1 (5 bases). The length of the CDR3 is 14 residues. Trimming left V 6 bases short and J 5 bases short, with 11 bases between. Germline V CDR1 and CDR2: MNHEY, SVGEGT. For the CDR3, the DNA is TGTGCCAGCAGCCGCGGAGGGGATAATTCACCCCTCCACTTT. Amino acids: CASSRGGDNSPLHF.

The chain combines TRBV7-3 with TRBJ1-6, with 8 bases lining up with TRBD1. Germline CDR1 and CDR2: SGHTA and FQGTGA. V gave up 0 bases and J gave up 7 bases; unmatched junction bases: 2. The CDR3 has 15 amino acids. The CDR3 here is CASSLTGQENSPLHF. The DNA for the CDR3 is TGTGCCAGCAGCTTAACGGGACAGGAAAATTCACCCCTCCACTTT.

The CDR3 bases are TGTGCCAGCTCACCAACGGACACAGGACACTATGGCTACACCTTC. It is translated as CASSPTDTGHYGYTF. The chain carries TRBV18 and TRBJ1-2, with D perhaps TRBD1 (5 bases). The ends were cut back, 2 bases at V and 3 bases at J, with 13 bases in the middle. In germline, CDR1 is KGHSH, CDR2 LQKENI. This CDR3 region has 15 residues.

This clone was seen just once. This chain links TRBV19 with TRBJ2-1; TRBD2 is a possible D gene (6 bases). Per germline, CDR1 LNHDA and CDR2 SQIVND (reference sequence). The CDR3 sequence is 14 residues long. V was trimmed by 3 bases and J by 7 bases, leaving 13 bases between them. This chain's CDR3 is CASSIGSRGNEQFF. The CDR3 DNA reads as TGTGCCAGTAGTATCGGTAGCCGGGGGAATGAGCAGTTCTTC.

The chain is built from TRBV14 and TRBJ2-3; maybe TRBD1 (5 bases). Germline V gene data show CDR1 as SGHDN and CDR2 as FVKESK. V lost 4 bases and J lost 2, with 13 bases in between. The CDR3 runs to 15 residues. CDR3 protein: CASSPRQSSTDTQYF. The CDR3 DNA reads TGTGCCAGCAGCCCTCGACAGTCTTCCACAGATACGCAGTATTTT.

The V call is TRBV7-2, the J call TRBJ1-1; TRBD1 matches 7 bases. This CDR3 contains 15 residues. CDR1 is SGHTA, CDR2 FQGNSA, per germline. The J segment lost 1 base and the V segment lost 5 bases, leaving 7 bases of the junction unmatched. The CDR3 coding sequence is TGTGCCAGCAGCGAGCGGACAGGTGGGAACACTGAAGCTTTCTTT. This gives the protein CASSERTGGNTEAFF.

The genes are TRBV24-1 and TRBJ2-2; 13 bases agree with TRBD2. V shed 4 bases, J shed 5 bases, and the junction held 15 bases outside the gene matches. The CDR3 totals 20 residues. CDR1 and CDR2 (germline): KGHDR, SFDVKD. This chain's CDR3 is CATSEDRLAGGGKVTGELFF. CDR3 bases: TGTGCCACCAGTGAGGATCGACTAGCGGGAGGCGGTAAGGTGACCGGGGAGCTGTTTTTT.

The chain is built from TRBV3-1 (or the pseudogene TRBV3-2) and TRBJ1-5; the match to TRBD1 covers 7 bases. This CDR3 has 13 residues. The J segment lost 5 bases and the V segment lost 4 bases, leaving 2 bases of the junction unmatched. Germline V gives CDR1 LGHDT, CDR2 YNNKEL (reference sequence). The CDR3: CASSRDRDQPQHF. The DNA for the CDR3 is TGTGCCAGCAGCCGGGACAGAGATCAGCCCCAGCATTTT.

This clone was seen only a few times. The V gene is TRBV2, the J gene TRBJ1-3, with 8 nucleotides matching TRBD1. Trimming cost V 1 base and J 6 bases; bases outside gene matches: 5. This CDR3 region has 15 residues. The germline V gene has CDR1 SNHLY and CDR2 FYNNEI. CDR3 loop: CASSEGPRGPNTIYF. CDR3 nucleotide sequence: TGTGCCAGCAGTGAAGGTCCCAGGGGGCCAAACACCATATATTTT.

The chain employs TRBV4-3 and TRBJ2-5; 8 bases line up with TRBD2. Looked up from germline, CDR1 is LGHNA and CDR2 is YSLEER. The CDR3 has 16 residues. V shed 0 bases, J shed 0 bases, and the junction held 3 bases outside the gene matches. The CDR3 reads CASSQEASGYQETQYF. The CDR3 DNA follows: TGCGCCAGCAGCCAAGAAGCTAGCGGGTACCAAGAGACCCAGTACTTC.

The chain has TRBV11-3 and TRBJ2-1; the match to TRBD2 covers 10 bases. The junction had 2 bases not matched to a gene; V was cut back by 1 base and J by 5 bases. The V gene's germline CDR1 is SGHNT and CDR2 YENEEA. The CDR3 is made up of 15 amino acids. As DNA, the CDR3 is TGTGCCAGCAGCTTAGGAGGACTAGCGGACAATGAGCAGTTCTTC. This codes for CASSLGGLADNEQFF.

The V gene is TRBV27, the J gene TRBJ2-2, with TRBD1 identical over 7 bases. CDR1 MNHEY and CDR2 SMNVEV come from the germline V gene (reference sequence). V trimming: 6 bases; J trimming: 9 bases; junction bases outside the gene matches: 19. The CDR3 contains 17 residues. The CDR3 sequence: CASSAFASGQEKRELFF. CDR3 nucleotide sequence: TGTGCCAGCAGCGCCTTTGCCTCCGGACAGGAAAAAAGGGAGCTGTTTTTT.

This sequence joins TRBV5-6 and TRBJ1-6, with a tentative D call TRBD1 (5 bases). V lost 4 bases and J 6 bases, leaving 14 bases between the germline ends. In germline, CDR1 is SGHDT, CDR2 YYEEEE. The CDR3 is made up of 15 amino acids. The CDR3 is CASSLAGEGNSPLHF. CDR3 sequence (DNA): TGTGCCAGCAGCCTTGCGGGGGAGGGTAATTCACCCCTCCACTTT.

A single count supports this clone. This sequence joins TRBV28 and TRBJ2-7, with 12 nucleotides matching TRBD2. There are 15 residues in the CDR3. Germline-derived CDR1 and CDR2 are MDHEN and SYDVKM. Germline trimming cut 5 bases from V and 4 bases from J; bases unmatched to any gene: 6. Here the CDR3 reads CASSTQTSGSYEQYF. The CDR3 DNA follows: TGTGCCAGCAGTACCCAGACTAGCGGGAGTTACGAGCAGTACTTC.

This chain's CDR3 is CASSQDLSEQYF. CDR3 nucleotides: TGTGCCAGCAGCCAAGATCTTAGCGAGCAGTACTTC. The genes are TRBV3-1 (or the pseudogene TRBV3-2) and TRBJ2-7; D ambiguous. The CDR3 has 12 residues. Looked up from germline, CDR1 is LGHDT and CDR2 is YNNKEL (reference sequence). Trimming left V 0 bases short and J 6 bases short, with 6 bases between.

The CDR3 loop is CASSSHKTSGSDNSTDTQYF. The CDR3 coding sequence is TGTGCCAGCAGCAGCCATAAGACTAGCGGGAGTGACAATAGCACAGATACGCAGTATTTT. The V and J genes are TRBV21-1 and TRBJ2-3; the D segment call TRBD2 is taken from the table without a DNA check. TRBV21-1 is listed as a pseudogene. The CDR3 is 20 residues long.

The rearrangement uses TRBV7-3 and TRBJ1-2; D is ambiguous. This CDR3 is 12 amino acids long. Germline CDR1 reads SGHTA; CDR2 reads FQGTGA. V was pared by 2 bases and J by 8 bases, with 9 bases between. CDR3 sequence reads: CASSLATFGYTF. CDR3 coding DNA: TGTGCCAGCAGCTTAGCGACATTCGGCTACACCTTC. Based on the CDR3 plus reference TRBV7-3 and TRBJ1-2, the full variable domain is GAGVSQTPSNKVTEKGKYVELRCDPISGHTALYWYRQSLGQGPEFLIYFQGTGAADDSGLPNDRFFAVRPEGSVSTLKIQRTERGDSAVYLCASSLATFGYTFGSGTRLTVV.

The V call is TRBV9, the J call TRBJ2-7; the match to TRBD2 covers 16 bases. With 4 bases clipped from V and 4 bases from J, the junction kept 11 bases outside the gene matches. CDR1 is SGDLS, CDR2 YYNGEE, per germline. There are 18 residues in the CDR3. CDR3 coding DNA: TGTGCCAGCAGCTCCAGCCCTGGGACTAGCGGGAGGGCGTACGAGCAGTACTTC. This sequence encodes CASSSSPGTSGRAYEQYF.

J is TRBJ2-7 and V is TRBV29-1; the match to TRBD1 covers 8 bases. J lost 8 bases, V lost 5 bases, and 17 bases had no gene match. The CDR3 contains 15 residues. Germline V lookup: CDR1 SQVTM, CDR2 ANQGSEA. This chain's CDR3 is CSVTVAGQGFGKQYF. CDR3 DNA sequence: TGCAGCGTTACAGTGGCAGGACAGGGTTTCGGAAAGCAGTACTTC.

V is TRBV7-6 and J is TRBJ2-1; 14 nucleotides line up with TRBD2. There are 15 residues in the CDR3. Per the germline V gene, CDR1 is SGHVS and CDR2 is FNYEAQ. V was pared by 4 bases and J by 9 bases, with 5 bases of the junction left unmatched. CDR3 sequence: CASSSGLAGVSEQFF. DNA of the CDR3: TGTGCCAGCAGCTCGGGACTAGCGGGAGTAAGTGAGCAGTTCTTC.

V usage is TRBV6-5 and J usage is TRBJ1-2, with D perhaps TRBD1 (6 bases). Germline V lookup: CDR1 MNHEY, CDR2 SVGAGI. V was shortened by 6 bases and J by 3 bases, with 17 bases between the two germline ends. This CDR3 has 15 amino acids. The chain's CDR3 is CASSGGRGSYYGYTF. The CDR3 coding sequence is TGTGCCAGCAGCGGAGGAAGGGGGAGTTACTATGGCTACACCTTC.